The 5 T cell receptor beta chains below come from one sample, sequenced in a study of T cell changes during pregnancy in multiple sclerosis. Sequenced by immunoSEQ multiplex PCR; TCRdb stores in-frame clones only, minus some. The sample lists under 70,000 clones, approximately 91% occurring once. The material was peripheral blood, obtained in the second trimester of pregnancy. The receptors were sampled from a female donor with multiple sclerosis, enrolled in a pregnancy study.

The chain combines TRBV10-3 with TRBJ2-3; tentative D call: TRBD2 (6 bases). CDR1 and CDR2 (germline): ENHRY, SYGVKD. This CDR3 is 14 amino acids long. V was clipped by 10 bases and J by 1 base, with 15 bases between them. The CDR3 here is CATTVGGGTDTQYF. CDR3 in DNA: TGTGCCACCACGGTGGGGGGAGGCACAGATACGCAGTATTTT.

V gene TRBV9 combines with J gene TRBJ2-7, with a weak D call TRBD1 (6 bases). Trimming shortened V by 3 bases and J by 1 base, and 17 bases separated the two germline ends. CDR3 length: 16 residues. Germline CDR1 and CDR2: SGDLS and YYNGEE. CDR3 coding DNA: TGTGCCAGCAGCGCAGGGGTCACACCCCTGTCCTACGAGCAGTACTTC. Protein: CASSAGVTPLSYEQYF.

This clone is a singleton in its sample. The chain is built from TRBV11-2 and TRBJ2-7, with 10 bases identical to TRBD1. This CDR3 is built from 15 residues. The junction had 4 bases not matched to a gene; V was cut back by 3 bases and J by 2 bases. Germline V CDR1 and CDR2: SGHAT, FQNNGV. The CDR3 sequence is CASSLGTGDTYEQYF. The CDR3 bases are TGTGCCAGCAGCTTGGGGACAGGGGATACCTACGAGCAGTACTTC.

The V gene is TRBV29-1, the J gene TRBJ1-1; possible D gene TRBD1, 5 bases. The V gene lost 7 bases and the J gene lost 4 bases, with 19 bases spanning the gap. CDR3 length equals 14 residues. CDR1 is SQVTM and CDR2 is ANQGSEA in the germline V gene. CDR3 bases: TGCAGCGGATTAATGGGGCCTGCGCTCACTGAAGCTTTCTTT. This codes for CSGLMGPALTEAFF.

The chain joins TRBV14 to TRBJ2-1, with D perhaps matching TRBD1 (6 bases). Germline loops: CDR1 SGHDN, CDR2 FVKESK. CDR3 length: 14 residues. V lost 3 bases, J lost 4 bases, and 10 bases lay in between. For the CDR3, the DNA is TGTGCCAGCAGCCACCGGACAGATTACAATGAGCAGTTCTTC. The encoded protein is CASSHRTDYNEQFF.